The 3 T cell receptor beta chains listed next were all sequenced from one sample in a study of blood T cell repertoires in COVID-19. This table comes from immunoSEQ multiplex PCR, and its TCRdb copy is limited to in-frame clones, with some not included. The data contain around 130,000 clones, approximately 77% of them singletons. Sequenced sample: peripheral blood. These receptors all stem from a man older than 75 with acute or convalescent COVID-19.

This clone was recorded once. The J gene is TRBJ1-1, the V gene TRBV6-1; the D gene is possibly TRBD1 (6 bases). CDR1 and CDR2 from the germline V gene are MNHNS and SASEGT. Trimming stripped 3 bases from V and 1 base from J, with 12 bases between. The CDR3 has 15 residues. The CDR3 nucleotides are TGTGCCAGCAGTGAGTACGTGACAGGGAACACTGAAGCTTTCTTT. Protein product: CASSEYVTGNTEAFF.

In DNA, the CDR3 is TGCGCCAGCAGCCGCGGACAGGGAAGGGCAGATACGCAGTATTTT. This sequence encodes CASSRGQGRADTQYF. The chain links TRBV4-1 to TRBJ2-3, with 8 bases that match TRBD1. There are 15 residues in the CDR3. From germline, CDR1 is MGHRA and CDR2 YSYEKL. The trim removed 4 bases at V and 4 bases at J, leaving 7 bases unmatched.

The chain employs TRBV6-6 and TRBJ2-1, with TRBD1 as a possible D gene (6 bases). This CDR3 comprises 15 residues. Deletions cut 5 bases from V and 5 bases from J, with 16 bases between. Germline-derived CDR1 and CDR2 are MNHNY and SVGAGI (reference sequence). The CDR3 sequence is CASSPQGWADNEQFF. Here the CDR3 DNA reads TGTGCCAGCAGTCCACAGGGATGGGCCGACAATGAGCAGTTCTTC.